This note documents a single T cell receptor (beta chain) sequence. Its antigen remains undetermined. No base quality values were provided; no much bigger clone lies one nucleotide off. Unfractionated whole blood was collected in Tempus Blood RNA tubes, and total RNA was extracted from that blood. As TCR sequencing controls, roughly five healthy volunteers were used, with blood taken at day 0, 2 weeks and 6 weeks. This entry is derived from a study of human T cells and chemical hapten exposure (dated by TCRdb to about 2021). About the study as a whole: Libraries were pooled for sequencing, and per-sample TCR yields varied mainly because of small differences in library volumes within the pool. This study followed changes in the peripheral blood TCR repertoire in vivo during primary and secondary sensitization of alopecia patients to the hapten diphenylcyclopropenone (DPC). For every blood RNA sample, sequencing covered both the TCR alpha and TCR beta chains. What the work shows at the level of the full study, not this receptor alone: After repeated subsampling, changes were observed in the strength of the expansion versus patch-test correlation and in the threshold at which the correlation became significant. DPC sensitization did not change the number of TCRs with a frequency above 1 in 1000, and there was no evidence of changes in global repertoire structure.

The library was prepared using 5' RACE. Sequencing was performed on an Illumina MiSeq. During library preparation, unique molecular identifiers were attached to individual cDNA molecules so that TCRs could be counted in a quantitative, reproducible way. For the original study's pipeline: A median of about 89,000 TCRs per sample was observed, with a range of 23,224 to 690,600. V, J and CDR3 annotation of the TCR reads was performed with the Decombinator software suite. To make PS versus PT1 abundance plots, every sample was subsampled to the same number of TCRs (28,000). Expanded TCRs were defined as absent before sensitization and observed at least eight times at the 2-week time point. Clones were called with MiXCR by TCRdb after fastp trimmed the public reads at Q25, and only in-frame beta chains were retained. Identical CDR3 proteins give one entry, which carries the most common genes and DNA. The authors' filters were not applied to this entry. Here the sample has some 78,000 distinct CDR3 sequences; more than 7% occur a single time. In total, the top ten clones hold under 2.5% of the sample.

From a lookup of the germline V gene (reference sequence), CDR1 and CDR2 are LNHNV and YYDKDF. The trim is 0 bases for V and 2 bases for J, with a gap of 11 bases between the germline ends. The CDR3 sequence holds 15 residues, the cysteine and phenylalanine included. The DNA shown is the 45-base CDR3, in frame from base 1. This sequence originates from a male donor in good health. The rearrangement combines TRBV15 with TRBJ2-7; the best D guess is TRBD1, with 6 bases matching. This receptor has the CDR3 CATSRDRQGTYEQYF. The DNA is as follows: TGTGCCACCAGCAGAGATCGGCAGGGGACCTACGAGCAGTACTTC.